This TCR beta chain is drawn from a study of PD-1 blockade in mismatch repair-deficient tumors. Study-wide results and limits: Rapid post-treatment expansion, then contraction, generally preceding radiologic response, marked tumor-resident clones.

To note about this clone: What it binds is not known.

Clones were sequenced by immunoSEQ multiplex PCR, and TCRdb holds only the in-frame ones, with some missing. The sample contains about 100,000 clones, roughly four fifths of which appear only once. The V segment lost 5 bases and the J segment 7 bases; nucleotides outside the gene matches: 5. In germline, CDR1 is SNHLY, CDR2 FYNNEI. The CDR3 totals 12 residues. The TCR-sequenced patients were a few responders to pembrolizumab. This clonotype was sampled from an adult with mismatch repair-deficient cancer. The sample was peripheral blood, taken roughly eight months after starting pembrolizumab. The genes are TRBV2 and TRBJ2-7; 7 positions match TRBD1. Written as DNA, the CDR3 is TGTGCCAGCAGTCGACAGGGTTGGGAGCAGTACTTC. Protein: CASSRQGWEQYF.